Listed here are 18 T cell receptor beta chains from one sample, sequenced in a study of T-cell reconstitution after alpha-beta-depleted transplantation in children. Unique molecular identifiers were incorporated into the prepared TCRbeta library. Each CDR3 protein is one row after TCRdb ran MiXCR on the PCR reads. There are almost 600,000 distinct CDR3 sequences in the sample; over 20% occur only once, and less than 40% lies in the top ten. Sample: PBMCs, taken before TCRalphabeta/CD19-depleted stem cell transplant. Source of these receptors: a boy younger than two with Wiskott-Aldrich syndrome, due to receive a stem cell transplant.

This chain uses TRBV27 with TRBJ2-3, with TRBD2 identical over 9 bases. J lost 4 bases, V lost 6 bases, and 2 bases had no gene match. The CDR3 sequence is 13 residues long. The germline CDR1 and CDR2 sequences are MNHEY and SMNVEV (reference sequence). CDR3: CASRASGADTQYF. The CDR3 DNA reads TGTGCCAGCAGGGCTAGCGGGGCAGATACGCAGTATTTT.

This clonotype was seen a few times. The V call is TRBV3-1, the J call TRBJ1-6; D remains unclear. Looked up from germline, CDR1 is LGHDT and CDR2 is YNNKEL (reference sequence). The CDR3 consists of 14 residues. The germline V and J ends were trimmed by 0 bases and 10 bases, with 10 bases remaining between them. The CDR3 bases are TGTGCCAGCAGCCAAGATACTAAGCGGTCACCCCTCCACTTT. Residues: CASSQDTKRSPLHF.

The chain combines TRBV5-1 with TRBJ2-5, with D possibly being TRBD2 (6 bases). Germline CDR1 SGHRS, CDR2 YFSETQ. The CDR3 extends over 14 amino acids. Trimming shortened V by 7 bases and J by 3 bases, and 16 bases separated the two germline ends. CDR3 nucleotide sequence: TGCGCCAGCCGACTTCGCGGAGGGAAAGAGACCCAGTACTTC. This codes for CASRLRGGKETQYF. The full variable domain, rest sourced from reference TRBV5-1 and TRBJ2-5, is KAGVTQTPRYLIKTRGQQVTLSCSPISGHRSVSWYQQTPGQGLQFLFEYFSETQRNKGNFPGRFSGRQFSNSRSEMNVSTLELGDSALYLCASRLRGGKETQYFGPGTRLLVL.

The rearrangement joins TRBV29-1 to TRBJ2-2; 13 bases fit TRBD2. V lost 6 bases to trimming and J lost 6 bases; unmatched junction nucleotides: 4. Germline assignment: CDR1 SQVTM and CDR2 ANQGSEA. The CDR3 is 14 residues long. CDR3 in amino acids: CSVRTSGSPGELFF. The DNA for the CDR3 is TGCAGCGTCAGGACTAGCGGGAGTCCCGGGGAGCTGTTTTTT.

This chain joins TRBV5-4 and TRBJ2-6, with 7 bases fitting TRBD1. The germline V gene has CDR1 SGHNT and CDR2 YYREEE (reference sequence). The trim removed 2 bases at V and 1 base at J, leaving 6 bases unmatched. This CDR3 region has 17 residues. CDR3 sequence: CASSLGTAKSGANVLTF. The CDR3 DNA reads TGTGCCAGCAGCTTAGGGACAGCTAAGTCTGGGGCCAACGTCCTGACTTTC.

This clonotype has only a few counts. The V gene is TRBV28, the J gene TRBJ2-4; 8 bases align to TRBD2. The V segment lost 5 bases and the J segment 0 bases; nucleotides outside the gene matches: 15. This CDR3 is built from 19 residues. CDR1 and CDR2 (germline): MDHEN, SYDVKM. CDR3 in DNA: TGTGCCAGCAGTCAACTAAAATGGCTAGCGGGCGCAGCCAAAAACATTCAGTACTTC. This translates into CASSQLKWLAGAAKNIQYF.

The V call is TRBV11-3, the J call TRBJ1-1; D is ambiguous. CDR1 is SGHNT and CDR2 is YENEEA in the germline V gene. This CDR3 spans 13 amino acids. V was pared by 5 bases and J by 0 bases, with 7 bases between. The CDR3 region has the DNA TGTGCCAGCAGCCCGGCCCTGAACACTGAAGCTTTCTTT. It translates to CASSPALNTEAFF.

The table lists this clonotype with many counts. The chain employs TRBV27 and TRBJ1-5, with 8 nucleotides matching TRBD1. Germline V CDR1 and CDR2: MNHEY, SMNVEV (reference sequence). Germline trimming cut 5 bases from V and 0 bases from J; bases unmatched to any gene: 12. The CDR3 is 18 residues long. CDR3 in amino acids: CASSPTRGHPSSNQPQHF. As DNA, the CDR3 is TGTGCCAGCAGTCCAACCAGGGGGCACCCTTCTAGCAATCAGCCCCAGCATTTT.

The chain links TRBV20-1 to TRBJ2-1; 10 nucleotides match TRBD1. Germline V gene sequence: CDR1 DFQATT, CDR2 SNEGSKA (reference sequence). The CDR3 runs 14 residues. Trimming took 5 bases from V and 5 from J; bases not matched to a gene: 6. This CDR3 reads CSAPGQGPDNEQFF. In nucleotides, the CDR3 is TGCAGTGCTCCGGGACAGGGGCCCGACAATGAGCAGTTCTTC.

The J gene is TRBJ2-7, the V gene TRBV20-1; 16 bases are a match to TRBD2. Trimming cost V 2 bases and J 4 bases; bases outside gene matches: 11. Germline loops: CDR1 DFQATT, CDR2 SNEGSKA (reference sequence). The CDR3 extends over 18 amino acids. CDR3 coding DNA: TGCAGTGCTAGACTTAGGGGACTAGCGGGAGGGCTGGCTTACGAGCAGTACTTC. It translates to CSARLRGLAGGLAYEQYF.

This clonotype has just a few counts. The CDR3 coding sequence is TGCGCCAGCAGCCTGGACAGGGGATGGGGAGAGCAGTACTTC. Translation: CASSLDRGWGEQYF. This chain links TRBV5-1 with TRBJ2-7; 9 bases match TRBD1. The CDR3 extends over 14 amino acids. The germline V gene has CDR1 SGHRS and CDR2 YFSETQ. V lost 4 bases, J lost 7 bases, and 9 bases stayed unmatched.

This clonotype was picked up one time. J is TRBJ2-4 and V is TRBV6-2 or TRBV6-3, with D uncertain. Germline loops: CDR1 MNHEY, CDR2 SVGEGT. V lost 4 bases and J 0 bases, leaving 16 bases between the germline ends. This CDR3 contains 17 residues. The CDR3 spells CASSSPRKQLAKNIQYF. The CDR3 DNA reads TGTGCCAGCAGTTCCCCAAGGAAACAGCTAGCCAAAAACATTCAGTACTTC.

In DNA, the CDR3 is TGTGCCAGCAGCCCCCCCGGGACGGAGGACGCTTTCTTT. It is translated as CASSPPGTEDAFF. The V and J genes are TRBV7-9 and TRBJ1-1, with D tentatively TRBD1 (5 bases). Looked up from germline, CDR1 is SEHNR and CDR2 is FQNEAQ (reference sequence). Deletions cut 5 bases from V and 11 bases from J, with 18 bases between. The CDR3 spans 13 residues.

This rearrangement joins TRBV5-6 to TRBJ2-6; 9 positions match TRBD1. Germline CDR1 and CDR2: SGHDT and YYEEEE. Trimming cost V 1 base and J 0 bases; bases outside gene matches: 5. There are 18 residues in the CDR3. CDR3 sequence reads: CASSLLRDRDSGANVLTF. The CDR3, as DNA: TGTGCCAGCAGCTTGCTCAGGGACAGGGACTCTGGGGCCAACGTCCTGACTTTC.

This chain connects TRBV28 to TRBJ1-2; weak D call: TRBD1 (6 bases). V was clipped by 7 bases and J by 6 bases, with 18 bases between them. Looked up from germline, CDR1 is MDHEN and CDR2 is SYDVKM. This CDR3 contains 14 residues. CDR3 sequence reads: CASIGGRRVDGYTF. The CDR3 DNA sequence: TGTGCCAGCATAGGGGGACGTAGAGTTGATGGCTACACCTTC.

J is TRBJ2-7 and V is TRBV10-3; 8 nucleotides align to TRBD1. Germline CDR1 is ENHRY and CDR2 is SYGVKD. The CDR3 length is 14 residues. The V gene end was trimmed by 8 bases and the J gene end by 0 bases; junction bases not matched to a gene: 6. The CDR3 sequence is CAIQQGGSSYEQYF. The DNA for the CDR3 is TGTGCCATCCAACAGGGGGGAAGCTCCTACGAGCAGTACTTC.

In its sample, this clonotype was seen a few times. This sequence joins TRBV24-1 and TRBJ2-6; D uncertain. V lost 3 bases, J lost 4 bases, and 9 bases lay in between. The CDR3 loop spans 15 amino acids. Germline V gives CDR1 KGHDR, CDR2 SFDVKD. The CDR3 protein is CATSDRTPGANVLTF. Written as DNA, the CDR3 is TGTGCCACCAGTGATCGGACGCCCGGGGCCAACGTCCTGACTTTC.

This clonotype appeared a few times. The chain uses TRBV20-1 and TRBJ2-1; tentative D call: TRBD2 (5 bases). Trimming took off 6 bases at V and 0 bases at J, with 9 bases between the two ends. The CDR3 runs 13 residues. Germline CDR1 is DFQATT and CDR2 is SNEGSKA (reference sequence). CDR3 in amino acids: CSAERSSYNEQFF. CDR3 nucleotide sequence: TGCAGTGCCGAGCGGAGCTCCTACAATGAGCAGTTCTTC.